A selection of T cell receptor beta chains follows, all from one sample in a study of cytomegalovirus exposure and HLA in healthy donors. Here immunoSEQ multiplex PCR was the method, and the copy in TCRdb shows in-frame clones only, minus some. The sample yields 170,000 or so clones, around three quarters seen once. Material for sequencing was PBMCs. The receptors were sampled from a woman aged 30 to 39 in good health and CMV-seronegative. CDR3s include the opening cysteine and the closing phenylalanine or tryptophan. Fields, in order: J gene, V gene, clone size, D gene, CDR3 DNA, CDR3 protein. The D gene is left open where the match is weak. Clone size is shown for a subset of rows, as once, few, many or a class of expanded clone.

TRBJ1-1,TRBV4-1,many,.,TGCGCCAGCAGCCAATTGACCAGCACAGGGGCTTTCTTT,CASSQLTSTGAFF
TRBJ2-7,TRBV5-6,.,TRBD1,TGTGCCAGCAGCTATGGACAGGGTCTCTACGAGCAGTACTTC,CASSYGQGLYEQYF
TRBJ1-5,TRBV5-1,few,.,TGCGCCAGCAGCTTTAGTGGGGGCAGTCGTCAGCCCCAGCATTTT,CASSFSGGSRQPQHF
TRBJ2-3,TRBV27,.,TRBD2,TGTGCCAGCAGTGGACTAGCGGGATTTGGCACAGATACGCAGTATTTT,CASSGLAGFGTDTQYF
TRBJ2-4,TRBV10-1,.,.,TGCGCCAGCACCGGTGAGCCAGCCAAAAACATTCAGTACTTC,CASTGEPAKNIQYF
TRBJ1-1,TRBV11-2,.,.,TGTGCCAGCAGTGAGGGGGGGTATGGTTTCTTT,CASSEGGYGFF
TRBJ1-5,TRBV5-6,.,.,TGTGCCAGCAGCTTGGGCACCTCGGGAGGTCAGCCCCAGCATTTT,CASSLGTSGGQPQHF
TRBJ2-1,TRBV6-4,few,.,TGTGCCAGCAGTGGAATCCGAGGTGATGAGCAGTTCTTC,CASSGIRGDEQFF
TRBJ2-7,TRBV9,.,TRBD2,TGTGCCAGCAGCGTAGGGGCGCTAGCGGGGTCCTACGAGCAGTACTTC,CASSVGALAGSYEQYF
TRBJ2-1,TRBV5-1,.,TRBD1,TGCGCCAGCAGCTGGGACAGCTACAATGAGCAGTTCTTC,CASSWDSYNEQFF
TRBJ1-2,TRBV19,.,TRBD1,TGTGCCAGTAGTAAATATCAGGGGGGCTATGGCTACACCTTC,CASSKYQGGYGYTF
TRBJ2-3,TRBV28,few,.,TGTGCCAGCCAGGGGTCTAGCACAGATACGCAGTATTTT,CASQGSSTDTQYF
TRBJ1-1,TRBV2,.,.,TGTGCCAGCAGTGCCGACAGTTTCACTGAAGCTTTCTTT,CASSADSFTEAFF
TRBJ1-6,TRBV10-3,.,.,TGTGCCATCAGTGAGTCGGGCAGGGGCAATTCACCCCTCCACTTT,CAISESGRGNSPLHF
TRBJ2-3,TRBV7-2,.,TRBD2,TGTGCCAGCAGCTCGCCACGGACTAGCCAGACAGATACGCAGTATTTT,CASSSPRTSQTDTQYF
TRBJ2-3,TRBV6-1,.,TRBD1,TGTGCCAGCAGGCCTGACAGGGTTCGGACAGATACGCAGTATTTT,CASRPDRVRTDTQYF
TRBJ2-2,TRBV9,.,.,TGTGCCAGCAGGGGACAACCTAGCACCGGGGAGCTGTTTTTT,CASRGQPSTGELFF
TRBJ2-7,TRBV15,.,.,TGTGCCACCAGCAGAGAGGCAGGGAAGCACGAGCAGTACTTC,CATSREAGKHEQYF
TRBJ2-7,TRBV27,.,TRBD1,TGTGCCAGCAGTCACCGGGACAGGGCATCTTTAGGGCAGTACTTC,CASSHRDRASLGQYF
TRBJ2-1,TRBV5-1,few,TRBD2,TGCGCCAGCAGCGAGACTAGCGCCTCCTACAATGAGCAGTTCTTC,CASSETSASYNEQFF
TRBJ1-5,TRBV6-1,.,.,TGTGCCAGCAGGGCTACTAGAGCCCCTAATCAGCCCCAGCATTTT,CASRATRAPNQPQHF
TRBJ1-3,TRBV28,.,.,TGTGCCAGCTCTGGGGACACAACCTGGGGCTCCGGAAACACCATATATTTT,CASSGDTTWGSGNTIYF
TRBJ1-3,TRBV7-9,.,.,TGTGCCAGCAGATCTCCCCGGGACATGTCTGGAAACACCATATATTTT,CASRSPRDMSGNTIYF
TRBJ1-5,TRBV6-1,.,.,TGTGCCAGCAGTGAAACAGCCCTTAGCAATCAGCCCCAGCATTTT,CASSETALSNQPQHF
TRBJ1-1,TRBV9,few,.,TGTGCCAGCAGCGTAGGCGTCGTAAACACTGAAGCTTTCTTT,CASSVGVVNTEAFF
TRBJ1-4,TRBV6-7,.,.,TGTGCCAGCAGGGACAGCGATAATGAAAAACTGTTTTTT,CASRDSDNEKLFF
TRBJ2-7,TRBV7-6,.,.,TGTGCCAGCAGCCCAGGACAGTCTCCCTACGAGCAGTACTTC,CASSPGQSPYEQYF
TRBJ2-3,TRBV19,.,.,TGTGCCAGTAGTCCTGCGACCGAGGAGGGTACGCAGTATTTT,CASSPATEEGTQYF
TRBJ2-7,TRBV10-3,.,TRBD2,TGTGCCATCAGACCGGGACTAGACCCTTTCTACGAGCAGTACTTC,CAIRPGLDPFYEQYF
TRBJ2-1,TRBV5-1,few,TRBD1,TGCGCCAGCAGCTTGCGCCACGGACAGGTATACAATGAGCAGTTCTTC,CASSLRHGQVYNEQFF
TRBJ2-7,TRBV15,.,.,TGTGCCACCAGCAGAGATTACAGCTACGAGCAGTACTTC,CATSRDYSYEQYF
TRBJ1-1,TRBV7-8,.,.,TGTGCCAGCAGCTCCCTAGTTAGACCTGACAGGAACACTGAAGCTTTCTTT,CASSSLVRPDRNTEAFF
TRBJ2-5,TRBV6-5,.,TRBD1,TGTGCCAGCAGTTACTCCGACAGGGTGGAGACCCAGTACTTC,CASSYSDRVETQYF
TRBJ2-7,TRBV6-1,.,TRBD1,TGTGCCAGCAGTCGGACAGGGTCCGAGCAGTACTTC,CASSRTGSEQYF
TRBJ1-5,TRBV5-5,.,.,TGTGCCAGCAGCTTGGCTGGACTACCTAGCAATCAGCCCCAGCATTTT,CASSLAGLPSNQPQHF
TRBJ1-1,TRBV6-5,.,.,TGTGCCAGCAGTTACGGTGCCCTAACAGATCAAGCTTTCTTT,CASSYGALTDQAFF
TRBJ2-6,TRBV6-4,medium-sized,.,TGTGCCAGCAGTCCACTTAATCGGGACACTGGGGCCAACGTCCTGACTTTC,CASSPLNRDTGANVLTF
TRBJ1-1,TRBV10-3,.,.,TGTGCCATCATGGGCGTGGACACTGAAGCTTTCTTT,CAIMGVDTEAFF
TRBJ1-2,TRBV10-3,.,TRBD1,TGTGCCATCAGCTTGAAACAGGGGGACCATGGCTACACCTTC,CAISLKQGDHGYTF
TRBJ2-7,TRBV5-4,.,.,TGTGCCAGCAGCTCCCGTGGGGGGTTAGGCTACGAGCAGTACTTC,CASSSRGGLGYEQYF
TRBJ2-7,TRBV7-9,.,TRBD2,TGTGCCAGCAAGGGGAGGGGCTACGAGCAGTACTTC,CASKGRGYEQYF
TRBJ1-4,TRBV7-9,.,TRBD1,TGTGCCAGCAGCTTAGCGGTGACAGGGGGAGAAAAACTGTTTTTT,CASSLAVTGGEKLFF
TRBJ2-3,TRBV12-5,.,TRBD1,TGTGCTAGTGAAACCCGGGACAGGGGGTTCGATACGCAGTATTTT,CASETRDRGFDTQYF
TRBJ2-3,TRBV6-4,.,TRBD2,TGTGCCAGCAGGGCTAGCGGGAGGGTTTTCGATACGCAGTATTTT,CASRASGRVFDTQYF
TRBJ2-1,TRBV9,.,TRBD1,TGTGCCAGCAGCGTAGGTACAGGGGATGGATATGAGCAGTTCTTC,CASSVGTGDGYEQFF
TRBJ1-3,TRBV5-1,.,.,TGCGCCAGCAGCTTGGATACAGCTTACTCTGGAAACACCATATATTTT,CASSLDTAYSGNTIYF
TRBJ2-3,TRBV9,.,TRBD2,TGTGCCAGCAGCGTAGCCCAAGGACTAGCGGGAGTATCAGATACGCAGTATTTT,CASSVAQGLAGVSDTQYF
TRBJ1-1,TRBV29-1,.,.,TGCAGCGTATCCAAGGACAGGAACACTGAAGCTTTCTTT,CSVSKDRNTEAFF
TRBJ2-7,TRBV7-6,few,TRBD2,TGTGCCAGCAGCCCCACGGGCAGCGGGGGCTTGGAGCAGTACTTC,CASSPTGSGGLEQYF
TRBJ2-7,TRBV5-6,few,.,TGTGCCAGCAGCTACACGGACAACTCCTACGAGCAGTACTTC,CASSYTDNSYEQYF
TRBJ1-1,TRBV6-5,.,.,TGTGCCAGCATTCCCTCGGGGGGCAACACTGAAGCTTTCTTT,CASIPSGGNTEAFF
TRBJ2-3,TRBV9,.,.,TGTGCCAGCAGCGAAGCGGCCCAGGGGACAGATACGCAGTATTTT,CASSEAAQGTDTQYF
TRBJ1-2,TRBV19,few,.,TGTGCCAGTAGTATCTCCGCGGTCGGCTACCCCTTC,CASSISAVGYPF
TRBJ2-7,TRBV28,.,TRBD2,TGTGCCAGCAGTCCCTGGCGGGGGGGAAACTACGAGCAGTACTTC,CASSPWRGGNYEQYF